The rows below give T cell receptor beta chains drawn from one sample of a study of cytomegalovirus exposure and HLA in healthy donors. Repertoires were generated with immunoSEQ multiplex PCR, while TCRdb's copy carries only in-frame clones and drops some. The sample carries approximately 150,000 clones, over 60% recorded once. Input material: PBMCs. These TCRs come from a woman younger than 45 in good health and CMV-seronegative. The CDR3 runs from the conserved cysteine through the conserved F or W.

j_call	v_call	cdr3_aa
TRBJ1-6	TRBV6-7	CASSYSIRAYNSPLHF
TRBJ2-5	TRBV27	CATRGTGGRETQYF
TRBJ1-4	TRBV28	CASSLGGAGEKLFF
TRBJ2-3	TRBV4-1	CASSQDGLGRGRTQYF
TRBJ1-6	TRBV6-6	CASGASSYNSPLHF
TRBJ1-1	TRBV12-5	CASGLAGNTEAFF
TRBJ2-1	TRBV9	CASSVEGNRGNEQFF
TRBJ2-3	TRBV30	CAWSVLKKDTQYF
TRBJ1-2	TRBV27	CASSLKPPGANYGYTF
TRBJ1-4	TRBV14	CASSQAWRGKREKLFF
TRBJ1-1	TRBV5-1	CASSLRAGNTEAFF
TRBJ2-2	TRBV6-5	CASSIDRGGTGELFF
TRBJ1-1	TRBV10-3	CAITGRTNTEAFF
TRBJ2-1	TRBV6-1	CATRNEQFF